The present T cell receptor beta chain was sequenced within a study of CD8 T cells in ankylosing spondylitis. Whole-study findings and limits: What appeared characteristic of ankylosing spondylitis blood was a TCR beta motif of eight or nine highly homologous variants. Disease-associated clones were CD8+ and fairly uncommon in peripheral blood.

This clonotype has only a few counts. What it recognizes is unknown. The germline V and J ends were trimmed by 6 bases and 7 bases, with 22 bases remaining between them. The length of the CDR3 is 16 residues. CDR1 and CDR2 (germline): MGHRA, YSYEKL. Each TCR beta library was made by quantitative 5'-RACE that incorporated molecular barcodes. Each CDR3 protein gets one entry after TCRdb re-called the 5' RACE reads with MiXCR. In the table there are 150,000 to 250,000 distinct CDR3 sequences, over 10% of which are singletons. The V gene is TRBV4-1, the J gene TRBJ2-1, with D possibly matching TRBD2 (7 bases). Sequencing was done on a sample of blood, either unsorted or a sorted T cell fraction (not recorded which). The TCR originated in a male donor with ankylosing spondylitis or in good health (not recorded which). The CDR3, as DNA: TGCGCCAGCAGTACCAAGGGCGGGGGCCTTTGGAATGAGCAGTTCTTC. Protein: CASSTKGGGLWNEQFF.